Here is one T cell receptor (beta chain) with its context. The Seattle patients, enrolled during active infection, were followed longitudinally. This specimen belongs to a study of blood T cell repertoires in COVID-19. Study overall: Acute and convalescent COVID-19 samples came from the United States, Italy and Spain. Sources were T cells, B-cell-depleted T cells, or PBMCs; the material itself was cDNA or gDNA.

In the source study's methods: Estimates of nucleated cell counts were drawn from the amplification of reference gene primers. Method: immunoSEQ multiplex PCR; TCRdb's copy keeps in-frame clones and lacks some. The D gene and trimming were derived from the DNA, and the V and J assignments and clone size from that table. The sample lists some 240,000 clones, roughly 80% seen once, with roughly 8% in the top ten. Germline V gene data show CDR1 as MGHRA and CDR2 as YSYEKL. The trim removed 4 bases at V and 9 bases at J, leaving 10 bases unmatched. This CDR3 is built from 16 residues. Sequenced material: peripheral blood. The TCR was taken from a woman aged 80 or older with COVID-19, enrolled during active disease. The rearrangement links TRBV4-1 to TRBJ1-6; TRBD1 agrees at 9 bases. The CDR3 loop reads CASSRRPGQGGSPLHF. In nucleotides, the CDR3 is TGCGCCAGCAGCCGACGACCGGGACAGGGAGGTTCACCCCTCCACTTT.